This TCR beta chain was retrieved from a study of CD8 T cells in Susac syndrome. From blood CD8+ and CD4+ T cells, the TCR beta chain was sequenced. The authors negatively isolated CD8+ and CD4+ T cells and FACS-enriched TEMRA cells. With random hexamers, reverse transcription was performed on roughly 0.45 to 1 ug of RNA. A multiplex approach, immunoSEQ multiplex PCR, amplified TCR beta CDR3 across 54 Vbeta and 13 Jbeta. In TCRdb, the immunoSEQ multiplex PCR reads were re-called with MiXCR into one record per CDR3 protein. Of some 180,000 distinct CDR3 sequences in the sample, about 95% were seen once. V lost 11 bases to trimming and J lost 4 bases, with 15 bases between them. The CDR3 is 14 amino acids. Germline CDR1 and CDR2: SNHLY and FYNNEI.

Material: CD4+ T cells from PBMCs. The clonotype originates from a human donor in good health. V gene TRBV2 combines with J gene TRBJ2-6; D gene ambiguous. CDR3 DNA sequence: TGTGCCGGTAGGCCTCTTCTCGGGGCCAACGTCCTGACTTTC. This sequence encodes CAGRPLLGANVLTF.